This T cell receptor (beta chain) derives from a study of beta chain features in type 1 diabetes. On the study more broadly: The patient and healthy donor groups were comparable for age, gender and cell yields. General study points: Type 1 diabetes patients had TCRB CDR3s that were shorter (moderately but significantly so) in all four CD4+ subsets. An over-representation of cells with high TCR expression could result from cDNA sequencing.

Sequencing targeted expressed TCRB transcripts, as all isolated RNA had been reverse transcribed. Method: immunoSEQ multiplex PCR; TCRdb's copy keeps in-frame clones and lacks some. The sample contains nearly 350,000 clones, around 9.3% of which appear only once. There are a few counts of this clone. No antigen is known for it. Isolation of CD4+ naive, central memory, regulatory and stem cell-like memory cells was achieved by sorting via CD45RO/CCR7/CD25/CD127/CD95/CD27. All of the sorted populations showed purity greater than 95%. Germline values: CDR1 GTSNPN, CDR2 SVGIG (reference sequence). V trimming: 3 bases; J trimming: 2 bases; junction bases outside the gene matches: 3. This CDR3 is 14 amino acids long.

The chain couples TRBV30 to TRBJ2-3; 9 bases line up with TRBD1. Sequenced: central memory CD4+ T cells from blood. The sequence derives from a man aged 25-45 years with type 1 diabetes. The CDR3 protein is CAWRRTGVTDTQYF. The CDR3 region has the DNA TGTGCCTGGAGAAGGACAGGGGTCACAGATACGCAGTATTTT. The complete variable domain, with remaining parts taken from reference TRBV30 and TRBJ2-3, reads SQTIHQWPATLVQPVGSPLSLECTVEGTSNPNLYWYRQAAGRGLQLLFYSVGIGQISSEVPQNLSASRPQDRQFILSSKKLLLSDSGFYLCAWRRTGVTDTQYFGPGTRLTVL.